Reported below is one T cell receptor beta chain. This record comes from a study of OX40 agonist ivuxolimab in advanced cancers. Study-level information: Ivuxolimab doses were 0.01, 0.1, 0.3, 1.5, 3 or 10 mg/kg every 2 weeks. Partial responses occurred in three patients (one hepatocellular carcinoma, two cutaneous melanoma).

Generated by immunoSEQ multiplex PCR, the TCRdb table keeps only in-frame clones and is missing some. Counted here are about 80,000 clones, about 86% occurring once; the ten biggest clones make up approximately 7%. The TCR comes from an adult with an advanced solid tumor such as melanoma, head and neck, liver or kidney cancer. The sequences come from CD4+ or CD8+ T cells sorted from blood, collected in a trial of the OX40 agonist ivuxolimab.

The CDR3: CASSWAGLAGTTGELFF. The CDR3 coding sequence is TGTGCCAGCAGTTGGGCTGGACTAGCGGGAACCACCGGGGAGCTGTTTTTT. This chain joins TRBV28 and TRBJ2-2; 12 bases fit TRBD2. V dropped 4 bases and J dropped 4; count of bases not matched to a gene: 7. Germline V gene sequence: CDR1 MDHEN, CDR2 SYDVKM. CDR3 length equals 17 residues.